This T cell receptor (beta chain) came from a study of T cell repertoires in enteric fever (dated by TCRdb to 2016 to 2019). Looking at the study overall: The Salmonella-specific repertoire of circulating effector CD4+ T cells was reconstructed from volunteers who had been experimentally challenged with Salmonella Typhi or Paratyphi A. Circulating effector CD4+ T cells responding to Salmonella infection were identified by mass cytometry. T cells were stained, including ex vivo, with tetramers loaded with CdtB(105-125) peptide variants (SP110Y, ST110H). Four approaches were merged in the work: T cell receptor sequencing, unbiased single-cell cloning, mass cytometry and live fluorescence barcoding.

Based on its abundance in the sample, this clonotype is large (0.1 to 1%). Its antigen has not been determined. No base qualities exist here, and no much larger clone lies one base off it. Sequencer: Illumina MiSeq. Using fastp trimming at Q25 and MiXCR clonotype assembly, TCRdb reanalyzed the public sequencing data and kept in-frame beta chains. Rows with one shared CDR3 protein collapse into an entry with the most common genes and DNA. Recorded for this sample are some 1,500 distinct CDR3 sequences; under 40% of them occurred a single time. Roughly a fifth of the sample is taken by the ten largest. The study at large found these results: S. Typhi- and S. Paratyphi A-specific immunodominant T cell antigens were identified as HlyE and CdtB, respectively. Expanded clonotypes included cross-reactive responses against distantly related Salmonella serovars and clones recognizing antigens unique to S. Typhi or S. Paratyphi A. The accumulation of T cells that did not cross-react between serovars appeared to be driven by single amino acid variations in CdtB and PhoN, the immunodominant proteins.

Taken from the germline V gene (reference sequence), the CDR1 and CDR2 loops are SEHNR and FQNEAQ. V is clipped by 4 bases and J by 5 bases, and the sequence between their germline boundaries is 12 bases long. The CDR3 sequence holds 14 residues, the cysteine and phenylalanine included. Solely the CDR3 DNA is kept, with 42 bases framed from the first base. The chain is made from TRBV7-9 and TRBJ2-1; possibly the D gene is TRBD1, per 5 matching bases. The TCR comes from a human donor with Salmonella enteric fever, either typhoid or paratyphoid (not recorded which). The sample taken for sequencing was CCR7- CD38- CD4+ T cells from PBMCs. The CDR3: CASSSQDTNNEQFF. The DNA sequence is TGTGCCAGCAGCTCCCAGGACACGAACAATGAGCAGTTCTTC. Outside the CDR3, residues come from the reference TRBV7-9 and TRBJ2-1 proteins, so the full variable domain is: DTGVSQNPRHKITKRGQNVTFRCDPISEHNRLYWYRQTLGQGPEFLTYFQNEAQLEKSRLLSDRFSAERPKGSFSTLEIQRTEQGDSAMYLCASSSQDTNNEQFFGPGTRLTVL.